This TCR beta chain was captured in a study of T-cell reconstitution after alpha-beta-depleted transplantation in children. Construction of the TCRbeta library involved unique molecular identifiers. TCRdb re-derived calls from the PCR reads in MiXCR, one entry per CDR3 protein. The table has some 220,000 distinct CDR3 sequences, roughly a tenth seen once. In germline, CDR1 is MNHEY, CDR2 SVGEGT. V gave up 6 bases and J gave up 5 bases; unmatched junction bases: 8. There are 15 residues in the CDR3. The specimen comprised PBMCs from the stem cell graft donor, sampled from the stem cell graft. This TCR was sampled from a human donor who donated a stem cell graft to a child with acute lymphoblastic leukemia. The chain carries TRBV6-2 or TRBV6-3 and TRBJ2-2; 8 nucleotides align to TRBD2. CDR3 protein: CASSPQKRGTGELFF. In DNA, the CDR3 is TGTGCCAGCAGCCCCCAGAAGCGGGGGACCGGGGAGCTGTTTTTT.